These T cell receptor beta chains were read from a single sample in a study of blood T cells in healthy people across ages. One entry per CDR3 protein, called by TCRdb with MiXCR from the 5' RACE reads. Here the sample spans roughly 1.5 million distinct CDR3 sequences, about 42% being singletons. The sequencing sample was made of blood. These receptors all come from a woman aged 18-29 years in good health. Each CDR3 is given with its conserved first and last residue. D genes are given only for firm matches. Size is omitted from some rows. Given values are once, few, many or a class for expanded clones.

V gene	CDR3 length	D gene	J gene	clone size	CDR3 DNA	CDR3 protein
TRBV12-3/TRBV12-4	16	NA	TRBJ2-6	many	TGTGCCAGCAGTCCCTCCACGAGCTCTGGGGCCAACGTCCTGACTTTC	CASSPSTSSGANVLTF
TRBV21-1	12	NA	TRBJ1-2	NA	TGTGCCAGCAGCAAGACTGATCGAGGCTACACCTTC	CASSKTDRGYTF
TRBV2	13	TRBD1	TRBJ1-2	few	TGTGCCAGCACAAGACAGGGAGGCTATGGCTACACCTTC	CASTRQGGYGYTF
TRBV3-1	15	NA	TRBJ1-6	few	TGTGCCAGCAGCCAAGCTGGGGGCGATAATTCACCCCTCCACTTT	CASSQAGGDNSPLHF
TRBV28	16	NA	TRBJ2-7	few	TGTGCCAGCACGGGGGAATCTTTAAGACAGGCCTACGAGCAGTACTTC	CASTGESLRQAYEQYF
TRBV20-1	13	NA	TRBJ2-7	few	TGCAGTGCACGGCTGGACAGCTTTAACGAGCAGTACTTC	CSARLDSFNEQYF
TRBV7-2	14	NA	TRBJ2-1	many	TGTGCCAGCGGAAGCGGGACAACCACGGCTGAGCAGTTCTTC	CASGSGTTTAEQFF
TRBV5-5	15	NA	TRBJ2-3	NA	TGTGCCAGCAGCTTGTCGTCGGCCCTCACAGATACGCAGTATTTT	CASSLSSALTDTQYF
TRBV12-3/TRBV12-4	14	TRBD1	TRBJ2-7	NA	TGTGCCGGCAGAAGACAGGGGGTAAGCTACGAGCAGTACTTC	CAGRRQGVSYEQYF
TRBV28	12	NA	TRBJ1-5	few	TGTGCCAGCAGTCCAAGACAGACGCCCCAGCATTTT	CASSPRQTPQHF
TRBV7-3	14	NA	TRBJ1-2	few	TGTGCCAGCAGCCCCCAAACAGGGTACTATGGCTACACCTTC	CASSPQTGYYGYTF
TRBV20-1	15	TRBD2	TRBJ2-1	few	TGCAGTGCTAGACAGACTAGCGGCTCCTACAATGAGCAGTTCTTC	CSARQTSGSYNEQFF
TRBV5-1	16	TRBD1	TRBJ1-2	few	TGCGCCAGCAGCTTGGATTGGGCAGGGGGCGAATATGGCTACACCTTC	CASSLDWAGGEYGYTF
TRBV14	14	NA	TRBJ2-1	few	TGTGCCAGCAGCCACGTGGGCAGGGTCCATGAGCAGTTCTTC	CASSHVGRVHEQFF
TRBV15	13	NA	TRBJ2-1	few	TGTGCCACCAGCAGAGACTGGTACAATGAGCAGTTCTTC	CATSRDWYNEQFF
TRBV4-1	16	NA	TRBJ2-1	NA	TGCGCCAGCAGACCTGGACGAGACACCACCTACAATGAGCAGTTCTTC	CASRPGRDTTYNEQFF
TRBV29-1	12	NA	TRBJ1-2	once	TGCAGCGTTGAGCAGGCAGACTATGGCTACACCTTC	CSVEQADYGYTF
TRBV20-1	16	NA	TRBJ2-1	NA	TGCAGTGCTAGAGACCCCGTAGTAGGAGGTAACAATGAGCAGTTCTTC	CSARDPVVGGNNEQFF
TRBV10-3	14	TRBD1	TRBJ1-2	few	TGTGCCATCAGTGCGCCCGACAGGGGGCATGGCTACACCTTC	CAISAPDRGHGYTF
TRBV4-1	14	NA	TRBJ1-2	few	TGCGCCAGCAGCCAAGTTCCCAGTAACTATGGCTACACCTTC	CASSQVPSNYGYTF
TRBV7-2	17	TRBD2	TRBJ2-3	NA	TGTGCCAGCGGAGGATCAGCGGGACTAGCGGCCCACGATACGCAGTATTTT	CASGGSAGLAAHDTQYF
TRBV11-1	15	TRBD2	TRBJ2-1	NA	TGTGCCAGCAGTAAAGCGGGAGCTTCCTACAATGAGCAGTTCTTC	CASSKAGASYNEQFF
TRBV10-3	15	TRBD1	TRBJ2-2	NA	TGTGCCATCAGGGCGACAGGGTCCCACACCGGGGAGCTGTTTTTT	CAIRATGSHTGELFF
TRBV6-5	15	NA	TRBJ1-2	NA	TGTGCCAGCAGCCCAGACAGGAGGGGACAATATGGCTACACCTTC	CASSPDRRGQYGYTF
TRBV4-3	14	TRBD1	TRBJ2-5	NA	TGCGCCAGCAGCTACCGGGACAGTAGGAATGAGCAGTACTTC	CASSYRDSRNEQYF
TRBV6-2/TRBV6-3	15	TRBD1	TRBJ2-1	few	TGTGCCAGCAGTAACAGGGGGAAAAAAAACAATGAGCAGTTCTTC	CASSNRGKKNNEQFF
TRBV5-1	15	TRBD2	TRBJ2-4	NA	TGCGCCAGCAGCTTGGTAGCGGGAGCGAACAATGAGCAGTACTTC	CASSLVAGANNEQYF
TRBV29-1	14	NA	TRBJ2-3	NA	TGCAGCGTTGAAACGCAGTTAACCACAGATACGCAGTATTTT	CSVETQLTTDTQYF
TRBV2	13	NA	TRBJ1-1	few	TGTGCCAGCAGGGCAGACATGAACACTGAAGCTTTCTTT	CASRADMNTEAFF
TRBV3-1	16	NA	TRBJ2-3	NA	TGTGCCAGCAGCCAAGAGGAGCGGTATTCCACAGATACGCAGTATTTT	CASSQEERYSTDTQYF
TRBV9	16	NA	TRBJ2-1	few	TGTGCCAGCAGCGATAGCCGATACACCTCTAGGAATGAGCAGTTCTTC	CASSDSRYTSRNEQFF
TRBV29-1	13	NA	TRBJ2-7	few	TGCAGCGTTGAGTTAGGGAACTCCTACGAGCAGTACTTC	CSVELGNSYEQYF
TRBV7-2	14	NA	TRBJ1-5	once	TGTGCCAGCAGCTCACAGAAAGGCGGGCAGCCCCAGCATTTT	CASSSQKGGQPQHF
TRBV11-2	12	NA	TRBJ2-1	NA	TGTGCCAGCAGCCCGGCCTGGGATGAGCAGTTCTTC	CASSPAWDEQFF
TRBV29-1	13	NA	TRBJ2-5	few	TGCAGCGTGGACGGGCAGAACCAAGAGACCCAGTACTTC	CSVDGQNQETQYF
TRBV18	19	TRBD2	TRBJ2-7	few	TGTGCCAGCTCACCACCTTCCGGTGCTAGCGGAGCAAAGCACTACGAGCAGTACTTC	CASSPPSGASGAKHYEQYF
TRBV29-1	13	NA	TRBJ2-7	few	TGCAGCGTTCAACAGGGATTTCCCTACGAGCAGTACTTC	CSVQQGFPYEQYF
TRBV14	13	NA	TRBJ1-1	NA	TGTGCCAGCAGCCAAGACAGGGTAAGAGAAGCTTTCTTT	CASSQDRVREAFF
TRBV10-3	15	TRBD2	TRBJ2-1	NA	TGTGCCATCAGCCGAACCGGGACTAGCTTAAATGAGCAGTTCTTC	CAISRTGTSLNEQFF
TRBV20-1	11	NA	TRBJ2-1	NA	TGCAGTGCAACCACTAGGAATGAGCAGTTCTTC	CSATTRNEQFF
TRBV4-1	16	NA	TRBJ2-1	NA	TGCGCCAGCAGCCACTTGTCCGGGACTTTCTACAATGAGCAGTTATTC	CASSHLSGTFYNEQLF
TRBV4-3	16	NA	TRBJ2-1	NA	TGCGCCAGCAGCCAAGATGGGGGTAGGGAAGGAAATGAGCAGTTCTTC	CASSQDGGREGNEQFF
TRBV12-3/TRBV12-4	17	TRBD2	TRBJ2-3	NA	TGTGCCGGCAGCCGCCCCGTAACTAGCGGGGGCTCAGATACGCAGTATTTT	CAGSRPVTSGGSDTQYF
TRBV6-6	11	NA	TRBJ2-7	few	TGTGCCAGCACTGGGTACAATGAGCAGTACTTC	CASTGYNEQYF
TRBV6-6	15	TRBD1	TRBJ1-1	NA	TGTGCCAGCAGCCAGTGGGACAGCATGAACACTGAAGCTTTCTTT	CASSQWDSMNTEAFF
TRBV7-2	15	NA	TRBJ1-1	NA	TGTGCCAGCAGCTTAGTGGGTTTGGTGCGTACTGAAGCTTTCTTT	CASSLVGLVRTEAFF
TRBV19	16	NA	TRBJ1-5	NA	TGTGCCAGTAGTGCTCCCGGGACGGACTACAATCAGCCCCAGCATTTT	CASSAPGTDYNQPQHF
TRBV20-1	14	TRBD1	TRBJ1-2	NA	TGCAGTGCAGACCGGGACAGGGGGAACTGTGGCTACACCTTC	CSADRDRGNCGYTF
TRBV27	13	TRBD2	TRBJ2-1	NA	TGTGCCAGCAGTAGCGGGGGGGCGAATGAGCAGTTCTTC	CASSSGGANEQFF
TRBV7-2	16	NA	TRBJ2-5	NA	TGTGCCAGCAGCTCAACCAGACTAAACAGCCAAGAGACCCAGTACTTC	CASSSTRLNSQETQYF
TRBV20-1	16	TRBD1	TRBJ2-7	NA	TGCAGTGCCACACCGAGGACAGGGAGCTTCTCCTACGTGCAGTACTTC	CSATPRTGSFSYVQYF
TRBV7-2	14	NA	TRBJ2-5	NA	TGTGCCAGCAGCTTAGAGATTAGCGTGGTAGAGCAGTACTTC	CASSLEISVVEQYF
TRBV20-1	15	TRBD2	TRBJ2-1	few	TGCAGTGCTCCCCCGCTGGAGCGGGGATACAATGAGCAGTTCTTC	CSAPPLERGYNEQFF
TRBV29-1	13	NA	TRBJ2-7	NA	TGCAGCGTTGATAAGGGCCTCTCCTACGAGCAGTACTTC	CSVDKGLSYEQYF
TRBV18	16	TRBD2	TRBJ2-3	few	TGTGCCAGCTCACCCGCTAGCGGGGGATTCACAGATACGCAGTATTTT	CASSPASGGFTDTQYF
TRBV6-2/TRBV6-3	19	TRBD2	TRBJ2-3	NA	TGTGCCAGCAGTTACCTGGGCGGGGGGCCCGAATTTCCCACAGATACGCAGTATTTT	CASSYLGGGPEFPTDTQYF
TRBV29-1	15	NA	TRBJ1-1	few	TGCAGCGTTGGGTGGGGGGCAGGGCTGAACACTGAAGCTTTCTTT	CSVGWGAGLNTEAFF